The 4 T cell receptor beta chains listed next were all sequenced from one sample in a study of siplizumab effects on memory and regulatory T cells. Libraries were prepared by immunoSEQ multiplex PCR; TCRdb keeps only in-frame clonotypes and omits some of them. The table has about 56,000 clones, around 97% seen once. The sample was naive CD8+ T cells sorted from blood. Receptors were obtained from a human donor in good health.

This clone was recorded only once. The chain is built from TRBV14 and TRBJ2-5; 8 bases are a match to TRBD1. With V trimmed by 4 bases and J by 5 bases, 9 bases remained unmatched. The CDR3 consists of 15 residues. The V gene's germline CDR1 is SGHDN and CDR2 FVKESK. The CDR3 loop is CASSLGTGSYETQYF. The CDR3 DNA is TGTGCCAGCAGCCTCGGGACAGGTTCCTACGAGACCCAGTACTTC.

This chain uses TRBV27 with TRBJ1-5; perhaps TRBD1 as D (5 bases). Germline CDR1 MNHEY, CDR2 SMNVEV (reference sequence). V shed 5 bases and J shed 0 bases, with 11 bases lying between them. The CDR3 has 15 residues. The CDR3 DNA is TGTGCCAGCAGTATACGACAGTATAGCAATCAGCCCCAGCATTTT. This codes for CASSIRQYSNQPQHF.

The J gene is TRBJ2-3, the V gene TRBV30; D tentatively fits TRBD1 or TRBD2 (5 bases each). Trimming left V 2 bases short and J 0 bases short, with 21 bases between. This CDR3 has 18 residues. In germline, CDR1 is GTSNPN, CDR2 SVGIG (reference sequence). For the CDR3, the DNA is TGTGCCTGGAGTCCCGGGGCACCAGACAGAGCTAGCACAGATACGCAGTATTTT. Protein product: CAWSPGAPDRASTDTQYF.

The chain has TRBV9 and TRBJ2-5; a weak D match, TRBD1 (5 bases). V lost 2 bases, J lost 2 bases, and 10 bases lay in between. The CDR3 contains 14 residues. CDR1 and CDR2 from the germline V gene are SGDLS and YYNGEE. The CDR3 spells CASSVTALQETQYF. The CDR3 coding sequence is TGTGCCAGCAGCGTGACAGCCTTACAAGAGACCCAGTACTTC.